This T cell receptor (beta chain) was found in a study of blood T cell repertoires in COVID-19. Study details: Specimens from acute and convalescent COVID-19 originated in the United States, Italy and Spain. Nucleic acid was either cDNA or gDNA, and it came from T cells, B-cell-depleted T cells, or PBMCs.

In the original processing: Estimation of nucleated cell counts was performed using reference gene primer amplification. Data came from immunoSEQ multiplex PCR; TCRdb stores just in-frame clones and leaves some out. That table furnishes V, J and clone size, whereas the DNA furnished D and trimming. Counted here are 200,000 to 250,000 clones, 82% occurring once; the ten biggest clones make up about 4.8%. Trimming removed 6 bases from V and 7 bases from J; junction bases left unmatched: 4. Germline CDR1 reads MNHEY; CDR2 reads SMNVEV (reference sequence). The CDR3 consists of 13 residues. The TCR originated in a woman in her 70s with acute or convalescent COVID-19. Sequenced sample: peripheral blood. The chain couples TRBV27 to TRBJ2-1; TRBD2 matches 9 bases. CDR3 coding DNA: TGTGCCAGCAGCGGGACTAGCAGAAATGAGCAGTTCTTC. It specifies CASSGTSRNEQFF.